This T cell receptor beta chain was profiled in a study of blood T cell repertoires in COVID-19. Turning to the study itself: There were acute and convalescent COVID-19 samples, and they came from the United States, Italy and Spain.

The length of the CDR3 is 15 residues. From germline, CDR1 is LNHDA and CDR2 SQIVND (reference sequence). Trimming removed 9 bases from V and 3 bases from J; junction bases left unmatched: 13. This clone came up a few times. Original analysis: Estimated nucleated cell counts came from reference gene primer amplification. The repertoire was sequenced with immunoSEQ multiplex PCR; TCRdb's copy has only in-frame clones and lacks some. D and trimming come from the DNA, and the V and J calls and clone size come from that table. The table lists fewer than 100,000 clones, more than 65% of them singletons. The sequenced material came from peripheral blood. The V gene is TRBV19, the J gene TRBJ1-2, with 7 positions matching TRBD1. The source of this sequence is a woman between 45 and 65 years old with acute or convalescent COVID-19. CDR3 DNA: TGTGCCAGCCGGGGGACAGCCGTGGGAGACTATGGCTACACCTTC. As protein: CASRGTAVGDYGYTF.